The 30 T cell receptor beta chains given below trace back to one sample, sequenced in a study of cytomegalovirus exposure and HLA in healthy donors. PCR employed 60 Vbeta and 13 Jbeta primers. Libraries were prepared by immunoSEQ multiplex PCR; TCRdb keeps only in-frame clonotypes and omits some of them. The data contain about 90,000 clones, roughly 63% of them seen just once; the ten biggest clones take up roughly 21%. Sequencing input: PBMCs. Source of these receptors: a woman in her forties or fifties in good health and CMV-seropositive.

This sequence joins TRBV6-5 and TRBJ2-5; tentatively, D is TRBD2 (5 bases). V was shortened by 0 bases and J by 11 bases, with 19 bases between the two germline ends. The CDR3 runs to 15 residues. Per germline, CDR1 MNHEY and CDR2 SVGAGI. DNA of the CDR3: TGTGCCAGCAGTTACTCGATAGAGGGATCCTTGGAGCAGTACTTC. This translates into CASSYSIEGSLEQYF.

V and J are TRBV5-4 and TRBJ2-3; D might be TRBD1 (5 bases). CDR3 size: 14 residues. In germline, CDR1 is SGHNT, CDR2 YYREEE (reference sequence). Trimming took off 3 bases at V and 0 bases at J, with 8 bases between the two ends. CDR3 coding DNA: TGTGCCAGCAGCTCCCAGGGAAGCACAGATACGCAGTATTTT. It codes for CASSSQGSTDTQYF.

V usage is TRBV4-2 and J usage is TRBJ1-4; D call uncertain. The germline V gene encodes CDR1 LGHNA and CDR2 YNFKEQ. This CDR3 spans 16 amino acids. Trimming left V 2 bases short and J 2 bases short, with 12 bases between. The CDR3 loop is CASSQPGDGTNEKLFF. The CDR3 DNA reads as TGTGCCAGCAGCCAACCCGGGGATGGGACTAATGAAAAACTGTTTTTT.

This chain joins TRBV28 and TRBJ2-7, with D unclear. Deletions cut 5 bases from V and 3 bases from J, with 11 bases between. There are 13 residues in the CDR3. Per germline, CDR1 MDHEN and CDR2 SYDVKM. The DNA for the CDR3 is TGTGCCAGCAGTCCCGGGTCTTTCTACGAGCAGTACTTC. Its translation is CASSPGSFYEQYF.

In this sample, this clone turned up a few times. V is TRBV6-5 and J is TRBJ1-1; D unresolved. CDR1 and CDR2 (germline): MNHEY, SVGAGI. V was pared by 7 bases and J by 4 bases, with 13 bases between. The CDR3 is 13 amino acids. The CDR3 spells CASMTSSGTEAFF. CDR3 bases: TGTGCCAGCATGACCTCCTCGGGCACTGAAGCTTTCTTT.

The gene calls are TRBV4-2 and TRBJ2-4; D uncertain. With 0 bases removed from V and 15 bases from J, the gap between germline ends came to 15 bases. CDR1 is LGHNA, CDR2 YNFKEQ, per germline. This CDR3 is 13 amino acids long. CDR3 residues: CASSQDSPAGLYF. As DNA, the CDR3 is TGTGCCAGCAGCCAAGATTCCCCCGCTGGGCTGTACTTC.

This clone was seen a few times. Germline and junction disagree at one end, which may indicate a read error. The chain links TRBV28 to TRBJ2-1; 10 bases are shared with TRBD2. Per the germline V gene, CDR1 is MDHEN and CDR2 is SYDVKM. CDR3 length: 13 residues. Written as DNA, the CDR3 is TGTGCCAGCATGAGCGGGGGGGCGATTGAGCAGCTCTTC. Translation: CASMSGGAIEQLF.

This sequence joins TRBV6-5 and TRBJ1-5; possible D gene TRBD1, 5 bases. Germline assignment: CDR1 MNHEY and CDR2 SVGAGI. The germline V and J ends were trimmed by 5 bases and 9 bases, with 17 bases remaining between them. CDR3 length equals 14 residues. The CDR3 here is CASSSGTWRTPQHF. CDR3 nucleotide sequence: TGTGCCAGCAGTAGCGGGACGTGGCGGACGCCCCAGCATTTT.

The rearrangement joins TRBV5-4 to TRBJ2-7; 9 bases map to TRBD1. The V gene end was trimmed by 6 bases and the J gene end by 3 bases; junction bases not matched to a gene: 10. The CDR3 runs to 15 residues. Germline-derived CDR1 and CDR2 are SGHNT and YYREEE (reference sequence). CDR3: CASTRGQGTYYEQYF. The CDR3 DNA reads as TGTGCCAGCACCAGGGGACAGGGAACCTACTACGAGCAGTACTTC.

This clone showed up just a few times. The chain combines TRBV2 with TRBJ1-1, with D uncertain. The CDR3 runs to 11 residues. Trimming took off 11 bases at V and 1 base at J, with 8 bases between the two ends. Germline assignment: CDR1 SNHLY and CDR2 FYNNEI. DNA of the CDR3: TGTGCCGGGAGACAGAACACTGAAGCTTTCTTT. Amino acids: CAGRQNTEAFF.

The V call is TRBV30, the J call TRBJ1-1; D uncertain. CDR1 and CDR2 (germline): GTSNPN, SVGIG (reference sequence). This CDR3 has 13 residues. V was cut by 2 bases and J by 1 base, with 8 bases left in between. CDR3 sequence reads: CAWSLTQNTEAFF. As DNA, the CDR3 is TGTGCCTGGAGTCTTACACAGAACACTGAAGCTTTCTTT.

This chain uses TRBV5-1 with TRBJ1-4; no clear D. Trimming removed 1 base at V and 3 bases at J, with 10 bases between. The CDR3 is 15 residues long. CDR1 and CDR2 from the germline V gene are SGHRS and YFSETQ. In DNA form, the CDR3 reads TGCGCCAGCAGCTTGTCCGGGATCTCTAATGAAAAACTGTTTTTT. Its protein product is CASSLSGISNEKLFF.

CDR3 DNA: TGCGCCAGCAGCTTGTATATGGATCTAGGCACTGAAGCTTTCTTT. Translation: CASSLYMDLGTEAFF. This chain connects TRBV5-1 to TRBJ1-1; D is undetermined. CDR1 is SGHRS, CDR2 YFSETQ, per germline. CDR3 length: 15 residues. The V end was cut by 1 base, the J end by 4 bases, with 14 bases between.

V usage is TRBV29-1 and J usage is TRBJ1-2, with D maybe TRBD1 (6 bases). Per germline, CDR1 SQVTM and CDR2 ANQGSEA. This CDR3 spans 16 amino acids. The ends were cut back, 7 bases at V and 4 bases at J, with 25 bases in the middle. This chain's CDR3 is CSADAPRGGRFYGYTF. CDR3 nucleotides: TGCAGCGCTGACGCCCCTAGGGGGGGTCGGTTCTATGGCTACACCTTC.

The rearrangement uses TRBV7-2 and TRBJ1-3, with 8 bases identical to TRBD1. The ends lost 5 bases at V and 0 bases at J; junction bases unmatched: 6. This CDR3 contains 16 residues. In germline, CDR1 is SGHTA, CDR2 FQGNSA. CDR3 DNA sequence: TGTGCCAGCAGCCCCGCTCAGGGGGCCTCTGGAAACACCATATATTTT. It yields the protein CASSPAQGASGNTIYF.

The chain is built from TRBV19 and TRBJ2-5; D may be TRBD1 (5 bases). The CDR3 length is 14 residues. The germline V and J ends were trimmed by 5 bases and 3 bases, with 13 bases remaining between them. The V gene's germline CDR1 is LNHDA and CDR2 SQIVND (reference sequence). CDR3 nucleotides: TGTGCCAGTAGTGCCCCCGACAGAAAAGAGACCCAGTACTTC. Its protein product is CASSAPDRKETQYF.

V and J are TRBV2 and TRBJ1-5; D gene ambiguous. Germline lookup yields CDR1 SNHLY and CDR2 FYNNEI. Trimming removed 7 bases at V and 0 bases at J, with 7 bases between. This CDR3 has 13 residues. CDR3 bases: TGTGCCAGCAAAGACACTAGCAATCAGCCCCAGCATTTT. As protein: CASKDTSNQPQHF.

Here the CDR3 DNA reads TGCGCCAGCAGCTTACAGGGACTAGCGGGGGGGCTAGATACGCAGTATTTT. It specifies CASSLQGLAGGLDTQYF. The chain joins TRBV5-1 to TRBJ2-3; TRBD2 aligns across 16 bases. The germline V gene has CDR1 SGHRS and CDR2 YFSETQ. V lost 2 bases, J lost 5 bases, and 5 bases stayed unmatched. The CDR3 covers 17 residues.

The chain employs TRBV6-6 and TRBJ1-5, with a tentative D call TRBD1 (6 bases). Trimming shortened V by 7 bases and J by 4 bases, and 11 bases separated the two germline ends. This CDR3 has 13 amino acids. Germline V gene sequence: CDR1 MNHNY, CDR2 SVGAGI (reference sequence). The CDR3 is CASTSTGNQPQHF. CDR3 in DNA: TGTGCCAGCACCTCAACAGGGAATCAGCCCCAGCATTTT.

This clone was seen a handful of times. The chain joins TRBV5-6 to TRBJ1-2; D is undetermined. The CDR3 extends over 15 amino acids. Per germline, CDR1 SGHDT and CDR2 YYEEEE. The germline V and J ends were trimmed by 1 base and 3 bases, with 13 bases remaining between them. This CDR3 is CASSLYSGADYGYTF. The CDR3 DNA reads TGTGCCAGCAGCTTGTACAGCGGTGCGGACTATGGCTACACCTTC.

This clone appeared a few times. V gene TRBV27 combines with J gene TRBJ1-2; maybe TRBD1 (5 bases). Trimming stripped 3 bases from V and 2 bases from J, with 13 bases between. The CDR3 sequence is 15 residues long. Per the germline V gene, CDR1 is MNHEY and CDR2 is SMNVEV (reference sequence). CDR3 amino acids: CASSFNGGDNYGYTF. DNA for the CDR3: TGTGCCAGCAGTTTTAACGGAGGGGACAACTATGGCTACACCTTC.

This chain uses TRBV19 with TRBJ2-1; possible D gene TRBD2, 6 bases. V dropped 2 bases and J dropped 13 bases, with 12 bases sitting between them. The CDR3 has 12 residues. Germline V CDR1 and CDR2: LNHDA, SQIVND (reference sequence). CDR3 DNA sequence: TGTGCCAGTAGTATATCGGGGGTACGACAGTTCTTC. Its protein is CASSISGVRQFF.

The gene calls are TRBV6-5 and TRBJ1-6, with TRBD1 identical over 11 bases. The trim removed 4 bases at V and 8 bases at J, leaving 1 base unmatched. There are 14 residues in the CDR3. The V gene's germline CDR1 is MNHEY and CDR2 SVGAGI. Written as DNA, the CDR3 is TGTGCCAGCAGTTGGGGACAGGGGGATTCACCCCTCCACTTT. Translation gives CASSWGQGDSPLHF.

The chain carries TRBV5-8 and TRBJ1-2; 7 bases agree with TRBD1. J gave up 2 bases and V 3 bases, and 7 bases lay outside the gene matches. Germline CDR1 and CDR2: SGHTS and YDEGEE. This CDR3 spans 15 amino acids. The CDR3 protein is CASSSKGQSNYGYTF. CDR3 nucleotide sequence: TGTGCCAGCAGCTCCAAGGGACAGTCCAACTATGGCTACACCTTC.

CDR3 sequence reads: CASSLQGNTEAFF. CDR3 DNA: TGCGCCAGCAGCTTACAGGGGAACACTGAAGCTTTCTTT. The gene calls are TRBV5-1 and TRBJ1-1; TRBD1 might be the D (6 bases). This CDR3 is 13 amino acids long. Germline V lookup: CDR1 SGHRS, CDR2 YFSETQ. V dropped 2 bases and J dropped 1 base, with 6 bases sitting between them.

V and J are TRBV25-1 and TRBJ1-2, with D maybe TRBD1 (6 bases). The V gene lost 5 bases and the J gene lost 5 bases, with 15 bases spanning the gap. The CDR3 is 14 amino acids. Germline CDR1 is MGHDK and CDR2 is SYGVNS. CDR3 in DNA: TGTGCCAGCAGTCCTACAGGGATCGCGTATGGCTACACCTTC. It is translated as CASSPTGIAYGYTF.

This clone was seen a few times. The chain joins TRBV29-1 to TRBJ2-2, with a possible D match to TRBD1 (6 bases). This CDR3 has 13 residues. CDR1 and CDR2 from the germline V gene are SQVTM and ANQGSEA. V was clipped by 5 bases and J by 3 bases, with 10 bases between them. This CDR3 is CSVLDRYTGELFF. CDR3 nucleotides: TGCAGCGTTCTCGACAGGTACACCGGGGAGCTGTTTTTT.

The CDR3 nucleotides are TGTGCCAGCAGCTTAGGATGGGGCGTGAACACTGAAGCTTTCTTT. Translating it yields CASSLGWGVNTEAFF. The J gene is TRBJ1-1, the V gene TRBV7-9, with D tentatively TRBD1 (5 bases). V was shortened by 1 base and J by 0 bases, with 9 bases between the two germline ends. Germline CDR1 reads SEHNR; CDR2 reads FQNEAQ (reference sequence). The CDR3 runs to 15 residues.

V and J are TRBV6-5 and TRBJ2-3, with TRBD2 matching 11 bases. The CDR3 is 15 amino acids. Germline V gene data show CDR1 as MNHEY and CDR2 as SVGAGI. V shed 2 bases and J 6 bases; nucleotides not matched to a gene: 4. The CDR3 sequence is CASSYAGLAVDTQYF. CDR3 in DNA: TGTGCCAGCAGTTACGCGGGACTAGCGGTTGATACGCAGTATTTT.

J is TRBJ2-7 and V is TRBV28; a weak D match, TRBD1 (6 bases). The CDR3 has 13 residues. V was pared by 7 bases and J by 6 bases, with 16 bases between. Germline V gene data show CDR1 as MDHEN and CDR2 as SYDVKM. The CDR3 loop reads CASTTTGSREQYF. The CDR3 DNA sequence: TGTGCCAGCACCACAACAGGGTCCCGCGAGCAGTACTTC.